The present T cell receptor (beta chain) was sequenced within a study of Tregs in tolerant kidney transplant recipients. Study-level points and caveats: Biological reproducibility was not directly addressed in this study. Expanding Tregs on activated donor B cells appeared to best identify donor-specific TCRbeta clones.

The table came from immunoSEQ multiplex PCR; TCRdb's copy has only in-frame clones and leaves some out. This table holds approximately 99,000 clones, around 89% found once. A word on this clone: What it binds is unknown.

After removal of 1 base from V and 2 bases from J, the junction contained 1 base not matched to a gene. The CDR3 consists of 15 residues. Germline V gives CDR1 LGHNA, CDR2 YSLEER. The chain carries TRBV4-3 and TRBJ2-2; 7 bases map to TRBD2. This sequence originates from a human donor who received a combined kidney and bone marrow transplant. Source: CD4+ T cells from blood, taken before the transplant. CDR3 sequence: CASSQGTSNTGELFF. Written as DNA, the CDR3 is TGCGCCAGCAGCCAAGGGACTAGTAACACCGGGGAGCTGTTTTTT.